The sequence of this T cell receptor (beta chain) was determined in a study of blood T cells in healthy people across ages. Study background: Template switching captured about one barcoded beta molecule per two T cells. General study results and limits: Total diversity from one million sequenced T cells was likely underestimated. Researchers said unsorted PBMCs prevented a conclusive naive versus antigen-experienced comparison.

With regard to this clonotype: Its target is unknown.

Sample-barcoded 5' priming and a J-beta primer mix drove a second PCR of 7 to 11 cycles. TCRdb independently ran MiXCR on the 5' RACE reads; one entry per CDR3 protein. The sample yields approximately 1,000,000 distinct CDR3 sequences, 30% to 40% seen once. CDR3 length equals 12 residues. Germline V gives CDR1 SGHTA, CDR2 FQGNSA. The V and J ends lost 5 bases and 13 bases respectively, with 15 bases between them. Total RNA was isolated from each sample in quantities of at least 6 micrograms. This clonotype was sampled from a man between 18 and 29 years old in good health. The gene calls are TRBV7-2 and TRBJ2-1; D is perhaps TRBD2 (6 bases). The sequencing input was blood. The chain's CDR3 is CASSKGTRGQFF. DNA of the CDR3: TGTGCCAGCAGCAAGGGGACTCGGGGCCAGTTCTTC.